The next 24 T cell receptor beta chains were all read from a single sample in a study of OX40 agonist ivuxolimab in advanced cancers. The data were produced by immunoSEQ multiplex PCR, yet TCRdb's version contains in-frame clones alone and is incomplete. The sample holds 50,000 to 75,000 clones, about 89% seen once. The material sequenced was CD4+ or CD8+ T cells sorted from blood, taken in a trial of the OX40 agonist ivuxolimab. These receptors came from an adult with an advanced solid tumor such as melanoma, head and neck, liver or kidney cancer.

The chain uses TRBV2 and TRBJ1-1, with D hard to call. This CDR3 has 16 residues. With 6 bases removed from V and 0 bases from J, the gap between germline ends came to 17 bases. CDR1 and CDR2 from the germline V gene are SNHLY and FYNNEI. DNA for the CDR3: TGTGCCAGCAGCACTCTCGGGCTGCATATGAACACTGAAGCTTTCTTT. It yields the protein CASSTLGLHMNTEAFF.

J is TRBJ2-1 and V is TRBV4-2; 13 nucleotides align to TRBD2. The junction had 11 bases not matched to a gene; V was cut back by 4 bases and J by 8 bases. Per the germline V gene, CDR1 is LGHNA and CDR2 is YNFKEQ. The CDR3 is 17 residues long. For the CDR3, the DNA is TGTGCCAGCAGCCGAGAACTAGCGGGGGGGCCTGGAGATGAGCAGTTCTTC. Amino acids: CASSRELAGGPGDEQFF.

The chain joins TRBV27 to TRBJ2-2, with D perhaps matching TRBD1 (6 bases). This CDR3 region has 18 residues. CDR1 MNHEY and CDR2 SMNVEV come from the germline V gene (reference sequence). V lost 4 bases to trimming and J lost 6 bases, with 24 bases between them. The CDR3 here is CASSSESTGPRAAGELFF. CDR3 DNA: TGTGCCAGCAGTTCCGAATCCACAGGGCCACGCGCTGCCGGGGAGCTGTTTTTT.

This chain links TRBV7-9 with TRBJ2-5, with 8 bases aligning to TRBD1. Germline trimming cut 3 bases from V and 3 bases from J; bases unmatched to any gene: 6. This CDR3 comprises 15 residues. Per germline, CDR1 SEHNR and CDR2 FQNEAQ (reference sequence). CDR3 residues: CASSFLGQGKETQYF. The CDR3 DNA reads as TGTGCCAGCAGCTTCCTTGGACAGGGCAAAGAGACCCAGTACTTC.

The chain carries TRBV4-1 and TRBJ2-5; 10 bases fit TRBD2. This CDR3 spans 16 amino acids. CDR1 and CDR2 (germline): MGHRA, YSYEKL. The ends lost 3 bases at V and 1 base at J; junction bases unmatched: 5. As DNA, the CDR3 is TGCGCCAGCAGCCAGGAAATAGCGGGGGGCCAAGAGACCCAGTACTTC. It translates to CASSQEIAGGQETQYF.

V is TRBV2 and J is TRBJ1-2, with a weak D call TRBD1 (6 bases). The CDR3 is made up of 17 amino acids. In germline, CDR1 is SNHLY, CDR2 FYNNEI. V lost 5 bases, J lost 8 bases, and 27 bases lay in between. CDR3 in amino acids: CASSYSGQGSLLEGYTF. The CDR3 coding sequence is TGTGCCAGCAGTTATAGTGGTCAGGGGAGCCTTTTGGAGGGCTACACCTTC.

By sample share, this clone is medium-sized. J is TRBJ2-1 and V is TRBV19; possibly TRBD2 for D (6 bases). Germline values: CDR1 LNHDA, CDR2 SQIVND (reference sequence). Trimming took off 7 bases at V and 2 bases at J, with 18 bases between the two ends. The CDR3 runs 16 residues. DNA of the CDR3: TGTGCCAGTATCCCGGTGGGGGGTGACCCCTACAATGAGCAGTTCTTC. Protein product: CASIPVGGDPYNEQFF. Variable domain in full (rest from reference TRBV19 and TRBJ2-1): DGGITQSPKYLFRKEGQNVTLSCEQNLNHDAMYWYRQDPGQGLRLIYYSQIVNDFQKGDIAEGYSVSREKKESFPLTVTSAQKNPTAFYLCASIPVGGDPYNEQFFGPGTRLTVL.

This clone appeared a single time. The V gene is TRBV5-1, the J gene TRBJ2-2, with a possible D match to TRBD2 (8 bases). V was pared by 2 bases and J by 3 bases, with 14 bases between. CDR1 and CDR2 (germline): SGHRS, YFSETQ. This CDR3 region has 16 residues. As DNA, the CDR3 is TGCGCCAGCAGCTTCTTAGCGGGGACAGACACCGGGGAGCTGTTTTTT. The encoded protein is CASSFLAGTDTGELFF. The full variable domain, with the rest looked up from reference TRBV5-1 and TRBJ2-2, is KAGVTQTPRYLIKTRGQQVTLSCSPISGHRSVSWYQQTPGQGLQFLFEYFSETQRNKGNFPGRFSGRQFSNSRSEMNVSTLELGDSALYLCASSFLAGTDTGELFFGEGSRLTVL.

A single count supports this clone. The chain has TRBV5-1 and TRBJ2-7, with 8 nucleotides matching TRBD1. The CDR3 runs 12 residues. The J segment lost 4 bases and the V segment lost 4 bases, leaving 1 base of the junction unmatched. Germline CDR1 SGHRS, CDR2 YFSETQ. The CDR3 bases are TGCGCCAGCAGCCGGACAGGGTACGAGCAGTACTTC. It yields the protein CASSRTGYEQYF.

DNA for the CDR3: TGTGCCAGCAGACAAACGGGGGGGTTATGGTACAATGAGCAGTTCTTC. Translated, it gives CASRQTGGLWYNEQFF. J is TRBJ2-1 and V is TRBV7-9, with TRBD2 matching over 8 bases. V lost 6 bases, J lost 4 bases, and 11 bases stayed unmatched. This CDR3 spans 16 amino acids. CDR1 is SEHNR and CDR2 is FQNEAQ in the germline V gene (reference sequence).

This chain joins TRBV7-6 and TRBJ2-1; possibly TRBD1 for D (5 bases). Germline V gives CDR1 SGHVS, CDR2 FNYEAQ. This CDR3 is 13 amino acids long. V gave up 4 bases and J gave up 4 bases, with 8 bases separating them. CDR3: CASSYQGYNEQFF. The CDR3 DNA follows: TGTGCCAGCAGCTACCAGGGTTACAATGAGCAGTTCTTC.

The sample holds one count of this clone. The chain links TRBV5-1 to TRBJ2-3; D is unresolved. The V end was cut by 7 bases, the J end by 2 bases, with 11 bases between. Per germline, CDR1 SGHRS and CDR2 YFSETQ. The CDR3 runs 13 residues. The CDR3 DNA sequence: TGCGCCAGCGGGTCCATCTCCACAGATACGCAGTATTTT. Residues: CASGSISTDTQYF.

The chain joins TRBV6-1 to TRBJ2-7, with D possibly matching TRBD2 (6 bases). Per germline, CDR1 MNHNS and CDR2 SASEGT. This CDR3 has 15 amino acids. V lost 6 bases and J 3 bases, leaving 18 bases between the germline ends. In nucleotides, the CDR3 is TGTGCCAGCAGGGGGGGACTCCATCCTGACTACGAGCAGTACTTC. It codes for CASRGGLHPDYEQYF.

The CDR3 bases are TGTGCCAGCAGCCACGATATACACGCAATGACCTACGAGCAGTACTTC. It yields the protein CASSHDIHAMTYEQYF. The chain recombines TRBV2 with TRBJ2-7, with unresolved D. Trimming took 6 bases from V and 2 from J, leaving 20 bases between them. Germline V gene sequence: CDR1 SNHLY, CDR2 FYNNEI. This CDR3 has 16 residues.

Comment on this clone: Other DNA sequences in the same sample also yield this CDR3. DNA for the CDR3: TGTGCCAGCAGCTTAGGTCCCGAGACCCAGTACTTC. Translation: CASSLGPETQYF. The chain combines TRBV7-9 with TRBJ2-5; no firm D call. V was clipped by 1 base and J by 5 bases, with 5 bases between them. The germline gives CDR1 SEHNR, CDR2 FQNEAQ (reference sequence). The CDR3 runs 12 residues.

This CDR3 reads CASSLGQGSTYEQYF. In DNA form, the CDR3 reads TGTGCCAGCAGTTTAGGGCAGGGGAGCACCTACGAGCAGTACTTC. V is TRBV27 and J is TRBJ2-7; TRBD1 is a possible D gene (6 bases). The V end was cut by 2 bases, the J end by 2 bases, with 13 bases between. This CDR3 comprises 15 residues. Germline V gives CDR1 MNHEY, CDR2 SMNVEV (reference sequence).

This clone was recorded only once. This chain connects TRBV11-2 to TRBJ2-5; D ambiguous. Deletions cut 3 bases from V and 1 base from J, with 9 bases between. The CDR3 consists of 14 residues. Germline CDR1 and CDR2: SGHAT and FQNNGV. In DNA form, the CDR3 reads TGTGCCAGCAGCTTCAGGAACGTCCAAGAGACCCAGTACTTC. Encoded protein: CASSFRNVQETQYF.

The chain couples TRBV4-1 to TRBJ2-7; TRBD1 might be the D (5 bases). V was pared by 1 base and J by 0 bases, with 10 bases between. Per the germline V gene, CDR1 is MGHRA and CDR2 is YSYEKL. The CDR3 has 15 residues. The CDR3 here is CASSQVQASSYEQYF. DNA of the CDR3: TGCGCCAGCAGCCAAGTACAGGCCAGCTCCTACGAGCAGTACTTC.

The gene calls are TRBV9 and TRBJ2-2, with D perhaps TRBD1 (5 bases). Germline V gene lookup returns CDR1 SGDLS and CDR2 YYNGEE. V was cut by 5 bases and J by 1 base, with 6 bases left in between. This CDR3 spans 13 amino acids. CDR3 bases: TGTGCCAGCAGAACAGGGAACACCGGGGAGCTGTTTTTT. This codes for CASRTGNTGELFF.

The chain joins TRBV13 to TRBJ1-2, with a tentative D call TRBD1 (6 bases). The germline V gene encodes CDR1 PRHDT and CDR2 FYEKMQ (reference sequence). The CDR3 spans 14 residues. Trimming removed 5 bases from V and 6 bases from J, with 16 bases in between. In DNA form, the CDR3 reads TGTGCCAGCAGCCCTCCAGCGGGGGGCCATGGCTACACCTTC. Amino acids: CASSPPAGGHGYTF.

The CDR3 DNA is TGTGCCAGCAGTTCCCGGGACAGGGCCCTCTACGAGCAGTACTTC. This sequence encodes CASSSRDRALYEQYF. This chain joins TRBV28 and TRBJ2-7, with 9 bases aligning to TRBD1. CDR1 and CDR2 (germline): MDHEN, SYDVKM. The CDR3 is made up of 15 amino acids. V gave up 4 bases and J gave up 3 bases; unmatched junction bases: 7.

The CDR3 sequence: CASSLTGGPETQYF. In nucleotides, the CDR3 is TGTGCCAGCAGCTTGACAGGGGGACCAGAGACCCAGTACTTC. The genes are TRBV5-5 and TRBJ2-5, with 8 bases aligning to TRBD1. The CDR3 is 14 residues long. V dropped 1 base and J dropped 4; count of bases not matched to a gene: 3. Germline lookup yields CDR1 SGHKS and CDR2 YYEKEE (reference sequence).

This clone occurred once. CDR3 DNA: TGTGCCAGCAGTGACTCTTCAGAAAGCTATGGCTACACCTTC. Protein product: CASSDSSESYGYTF. The rearrangement joins TRBV6-4 to TRBJ1-2; D call uncertain. Between the trimmed V and J ends, which lost 0 bases and 4 bases, there was a span of 9 bases. This CDR3 is 14 amino acids long. Per germline, CDR1 MRHNA and CDR2 SNTAGT.

The chain joins TRBV4-1 to TRBJ1-1; maybe TRBD1 (6 bases). The CDR3 loop spans 15 amino acids. V was pared by 1 base and J by 1 base, with 10 bases between. Germline V gene lookup returns CDR1 MGHRA and CDR2 YSYEKL. CDR3 in amino acids: CASSQVDRSNTEAFF. The CDR3 region has the DNA TGCGCCAGCAGCCAAGTCGACAGGTCGAACACTGAAGCTTTCTTT.